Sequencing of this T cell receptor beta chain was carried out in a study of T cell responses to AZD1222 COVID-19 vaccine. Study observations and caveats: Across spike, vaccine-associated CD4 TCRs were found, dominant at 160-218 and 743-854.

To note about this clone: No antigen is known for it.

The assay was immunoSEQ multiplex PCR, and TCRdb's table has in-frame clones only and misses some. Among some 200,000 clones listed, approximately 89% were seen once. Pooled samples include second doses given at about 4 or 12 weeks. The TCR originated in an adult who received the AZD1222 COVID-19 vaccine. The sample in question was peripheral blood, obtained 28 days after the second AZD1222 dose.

CDR3 protein: CASSFLVSGSTGELFF. The CDR3 DNA reads as TGTGCCAGCAGCTTTTTGGTCAGCGGGAGCACCGGGGAGCTGTTTTTT. The chain uses TRBV7-9 and TRBJ2-2, with 8 bases identical to TRBD2. The CDR3 runs 16 residues. Losses at the gene ends were 3 bases for V and 4 bases for J; bases not matched to a gene: 7. The V gene's germline CDR1 is SEHNR and CDR2 FQNEAQ (reference sequence).